This T cell receptor beta chain was recorded in a study of OX40 agonist ivuxolimab in advanced cancers. Background on the whole study: The costimulatory receptor OX40 (CD134) was targeted by ivuxolimab, a fully human IgG2 agonistic monoclonal antibody. Intravenous ivuxolimab was administered to patients every 2 weeks at six dose levels: 0.01, 0.1, 0.3, 1.5, 3 and 10 mg/kg. The monotherapy dose-escalation portion (N of about 50 patients) of the phase I ivuxolimab trial is reported in the paper. Patients were allowed to have had prior anti-PD-1, anti-PD-L1 or anti-CTLA-4 therapy, and around two fifths of the dose-escalation patients had been treated with checkpoint inhibitors. In the dose-escalation cohort, around four fifths of patients were male, and the mean age was 60 years with a range of roughly 23 to 79. Three dose-escalation patients achieved partial responses, one with hepatocellular carcinoma and two with cutaneous melanoma. The point of sequencing TCRbeta in the periphery was to test whether ivuxolimab changed TCR sequence diversity and drove clonal T-cell expansion. Of the approximately 50 dose-escalation patients, hepatocellular carcinoma was present in approximately 20, melanoma in roughly 15, renal cell carcinoma in 9 and head and neck cancer in 9.

V was cut back by 5 bases and J by 7 bases, leaving a gap of 20 bases between them. There are 15 amino acids in the CDR3, from cysteine to phenylalanine inclusive. The DNA shown is the 45-base CDR3, in frame from base 1. CDR1 and CDR2 (SGHTA, FQGNSA) derive from the germline V gene. Patients with a history of autoimmune disease or receiving systemic immunosuppression were excluded from the trial. Peripheral blood for TCR sequencing was collected from all dose cohorts at baseline, on cycle 4 day 1, and on cycle 7 day 1. Samples were obtained from an open-label, multicenter, first-in-human phase I dose-escalation trial of ivuxolimab. Adults with locally advanced or metastatic melanoma, renal cell, hepatocellular, or head and neck squamous cell carcinoma were enrolled in the trial. Before TCR sequencing, CD4+ T cells and CD8+ T cells were sorted from peripheral blood as separate populations. To sequence the TCRbeta CDR3 region, genomic DNA was isolated from the sorted cells. The immunoSEQ Assay was used for sequencing of TCRbeta CDR3 regions. Imported from immuneACCESS, the table was reduced by TCRdb to in-frame sequences with V and J called. These copies leave out some clones; in studies compared against another copy, an unresolved V gene accounts for under half, and the cause of the remainder is not known. Present in this sample are 63,000 or so clones, roughly 80% of which were seen just once. The ten biggest clones cover approximately 1% of the sample.

Beyond this particular receptor, the publication reports: In the 0.1-3.0 mg/kg groups, partial responders were among the patients with the lowest normalized peripheral clonal expansion, particularly in CD8+ T cells. At doses of 0.1 to 3.0 mg/kg, clonal expansion of both CD4+ and CD8+ blood T cells was observed from baseline to week 6. Antigen specificity was not determined for the clonally expanded peripheral T cells. Low levels of normalized T-cell clonal expansion were also seen in some nonresponding patients. After ivuxolimab, more expanded clones were found on average in CD8+ T cells than in CD4+ T cells.

Comment on this clone: Its antigen is still unknown. No much larger clonotype is one base removed from it; base qualities were not supplied.

The rearrangement joined TRBV7-2 to TRBJ2-5; TRBD2 is possibly the D segment (7 matching bases). This TCR was sampled from an adult with an advanced solid tumor such as melanoma, head and neck, liver or kidney cancer. The sample was CD4+ or CD8+ T cells sorted from blood, taken in a trial of the OX40 agonist ivuxolimab. The bases read TGTGCCAGCAGCCCTCTAGGGGGGGGACTGGGGACCCAGTACTTC. It specifies CASSPLGGGLGTQYF.